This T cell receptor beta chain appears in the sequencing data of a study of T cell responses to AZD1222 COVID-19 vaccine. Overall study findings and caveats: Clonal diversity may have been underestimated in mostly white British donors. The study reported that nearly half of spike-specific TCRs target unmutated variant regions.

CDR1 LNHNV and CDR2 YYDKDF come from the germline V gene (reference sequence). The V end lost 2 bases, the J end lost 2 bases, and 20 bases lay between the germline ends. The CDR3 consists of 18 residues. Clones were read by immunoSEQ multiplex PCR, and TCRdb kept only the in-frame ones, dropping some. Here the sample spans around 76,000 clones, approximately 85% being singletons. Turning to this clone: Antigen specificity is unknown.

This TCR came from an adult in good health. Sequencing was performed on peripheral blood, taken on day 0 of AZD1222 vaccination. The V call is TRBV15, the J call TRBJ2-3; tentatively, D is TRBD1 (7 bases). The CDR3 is CATSRYHPAGGYTDTQYF. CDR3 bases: TGTGCCACCAGCAGATACCACCCAGCAGGGGGGTACACAGATACGCAGTATTTT.